These 27 T cell receptor beta chains came from one sample sequenced in a study of graft-versus-host responses after intestinal transplantation. Their target antigens are unknown. Libraries were prepared by immunoSEQ multiplex PCR; TCRdb keeps only in-frame clonotypes and omits some of them. Of 70,000 to 80,000 clones in the sample, roughly 91% were seen once. Sequencing used unstimulated CD8+ T cells sorted from spleen or lymph node cells, obtained before intestinal transplant. Source of these receptors: a human donor who received an intestinal transplant.

The chain couples TRBV7-9 to TRBJ1-1; D ambiguous. Between the trimmed V and J ends, which lost 0 bases and 6 bases, there was a span of 8 bases. Germline V CDR1 and CDR2: SEHNR, FQNEAQ (reference sequence). The CDR3 runs to 13 residues. The CDR3, as DNA: TGTGCCAGCAGCTTAGCGGGCCAAGCTGAAGCTTTCTTT. Translating gives CASSLAGQAEAFF.

The rearrangement links TRBV13 to TRBJ1-2; D remains unclear. The V and J ends lost 5 bases and 5 bases respectively, with 9 bases between them. Germline CDR1 and CDR2: PRHDT and FYEKMQ (reference sequence). CDR3 length: 12 amino acids. CDR3 nucleotide sequence: TGTGCCAGCAGCCAAGAGGGTTATGGCTACACCTTC. It translates to CASSQEGYGYTF. Supplemented by reference TRBV13 and TRBJ1-2, the full variable domain reads AAGVIQSPRHLIKEKRETATLKCYPIPRHDTVYWYQQGPGQDPQFLISFYEKMQSDKGSIPDRFSAQQFSDYHSELNMSSLELGDSALYFCASSQEGYGYTFGSGTRLTVV.

The gene calls are TRBV6-6 and TRBJ2-3; no clear D gene. The CDR3 spans 11 residues. CDR1 and CDR2 (germline): MNHNY, SVGAGI (reference sequence). Deletions cut 7 bases from V and 5 bases from J, with 7 bases between. As DNA, the CDR3 is TGTGCCAGCACCACCGGAGATACGCAGTATTTT. Its protein is CASTTGDTQYF.

This chain uses TRBV6-1 with TRBJ1-4, with D possibly TRBD1 on 5 matching bases. Deletions cut 0 bases from V and 10 bases from J, with 12 bases between. CDR3 length: 14 residues. Germline V CDR1 and CDR2: MNHNS, SASEGT. CDR3 in DNA: TGTGCCAGCAGTGAAGCCCCAGGGTCGGGAAAACTGTTTTTT. Its protein is CASSEAPGSGKLFF.

V gene TRBV19 combines with J gene TRBJ1-1; D ambiguous. The V gene's germline CDR1 is LNHDA and CDR2 SQIVND (reference sequence). The CDR3 is made up of 13 amino acids. V was pared by 5 bases and J by 0 bases, with 7 bases between. The CDR3 loop reads CASSYSLNTEAFF. The CDR3 coding sequence is TGTGCCAGTAGTTACTCCTTGAACACTGAAGCTTTCTTT.

The V gene is TRBV9, the J gene TRBJ1-2; TRBD1 aligns across 9 bases. The V segment lost 3 bases and the J segment 3 bases; nucleotides outside the gene matches: 6. The germline gives CDR1 SGDLS, CDR2 YYNGEE. CDR3 length: 15 residues. The CDR3 coding sequence is TGTGCCAGCAGCGCCCGGACAGGGGCCGACTATGGCTACACCTTC. It encodes CASSARTGADYGYTF.

The rearrangement links TRBV27 to TRBJ1-5; 8 bases map to TRBD1. Germline loops: CDR1 MNHEY, CDR2 SMNVEV (reference sequence). With V trimmed by 3 bases and J by 6 bases, 4 bases remained unmatched. This CDR3 contains 14 residues. The CDR3 region has the DNA TGTGCCAGCAGTTTGGGGCAGGGGGCTCAGCCCCAGCATTTT. It encodes CASSLGQGAQPQHF.

The chain links TRBV13 to TRBJ2-5; 7 nucleotides agree with TRBD1. The J call may be incorrect, as the DNA end agrees better with TRBJ2-7. The CDR3 has 13 residues. Germline CDR1 is PRHDT and CDR2 is FYEKMQ (reference sequence). In DNA form, the CDR3 reads TGTGCCAGCAGCCCCGGGACAGACTACGAGCAGTACTTC. Protein: CASSPGTDYEQYF.

This clone was seen once. The chain uses TRBV19 and TRBJ1-1; TRBD1 aligns across 8 bases. CDR3 length: 11 amino acids. Germline V gives CDR1 LNHDA, CDR2 SQIVND (reference sequence). Losses at the gene ends were 7 bases for V and 5 bases for J; bases not matched to a gene: 0. The CDR3 reads CASNRGTEAFF. The CDR3, as DNA: TGTGCCAGTAACAGGGGGACTGAAGCTTTCTTT.

The chain has TRBV15 and TRBJ2-7, with 7 nucleotides matching TRBD1. Germline values: CDR1 LNHNV, CDR2 YYDKDF (reference sequence). This CDR3 is 15 amino acids long. V gave up 4 bases and J gave up 2 bases; unmatched junction bases: 8. The CDR3 DNA sequence: TGTGCCACCAGCATACCAGGGGGAACCCCCTACGAGCAGTACTTC. Translation gives CATSIPGGTPYEQYF.

The gene calls are TRBV7-8 and TRBJ2-2; possibly TRBD1 for D (5 bases). Germline values: CDR1 SGHVS, CDR2 FQNEAQ. Between the trimmed V and J ends, which lost 4 bases and 10 bases, there was a span of 13 bases. The CDR3 has 13 residues. The CDR3, as DNA: TGTGCCAGCAGCTCAGCCGGACATGAGGAGCTGTTTTTT. This gives the protein CASSSAGHEELFF.

A single count supports this clone. This rearrangement joins TRBV15 to TRBJ2-2; 8 bases are shared with TRBD2. CDR1 is LNHNV, CDR2 YYDKDF, per germline (reference sequence). The CDR3 contains 16 residues. The V gene end was trimmed by 5 bases and the J gene end by 4 bases; junction bases not matched to a gene: 9. This chain's CDR3 is CATSDRGGEVTGELFF. The CDR3 bases are TGTGCCACCAGCGATCGGGGGGGCGAGGTCACCGGGGAGCTGTTTTTT.

The chain uses TRBV2 and TRBJ2-5; tentatively, D is TRBD1 (6 bases). Germline V gene lookup returns CDR1 SNHLY and CDR2 FYNNEI. This CDR3 has 17 residues. The V gene lost 8 bases and the J gene lost 4 bases, with 26 bases spanning the gap. The CDR3 here is CASRFDPGSKGGETQYF. CDR3 in DNA: TGTGCCAGCCGTTTCGACCCGGGATCTAAAGGGGGAGAGACCCAGTACTTC.

The J gene is TRBJ2-7, the V gene TRBV9; 11 bases align to TRBD2. The J segment lost 2 bases and the V segment lost 0 bases, leaving 4 bases of the junction unmatched. Germline V gene lookup returns CDR1 SGDLS and CDR2 YYNGEE. The length of the CDR3 is 16 residues. The DNA of the CDR3 is TGTGCCAGCAGCGTAGGGCCTAGCGGGGGGCCCTACGAGCAGTACTTC. Its translation is CASSVGPSGGPYEQYF.

This chain joins TRBV19 and TRBJ1-6; possibly TRBD1 for D (5 bases). Per germline, CDR1 LNHDA and CDR2 SQIVND (reference sequence). The CDR3 is 17 residues long. V was pared by 4 bases and J by 6 bases, with 19 bases between. The CDR3 is CASSTQILGGGNSPLHF. CDR3 nucleotides: TGTGCCAGTAGTACCCAAATTTTGGGGGGGGGTAATTCACCCCTCCACTTT.

In regard to this clone: One end of the junction does not line up with germline, which may come from a read error. The genes are TRBV7-7 and TRBJ2-7; 10 nucleotides line up with TRBD1. Germline V lookup: CDR1 SSHAT, CDR2 FNYEAQ (reference sequence). This CDR3 is built from 16 residues. The CDR3 region is CASSSLTGGRSYEQYF. As DNA, the CDR3 is TGTGCTAGCAGCTCCTTGACAGGGGGCAGGTCCTACGAGCAGTACTTC.

The chain joins TRBV2 to TRBJ1-6, with 7 bases fitting TRBD1. The CDR3 covers 15 residues. With V trimmed by 1 base and J by 10 bases, 7 bases remained unmatched. Germline CDR1 and CDR2: SNHLY and FYNNEI. The CDR3 loop is CASSEGSFRGSPLHF. The CDR3 nucleotides are TGTGCCAGCAGTGAAGGCTCCTTCAGGGGGTCACCCCTCCACTTT.

The V gene is TRBV6-6, the J gene TRBJ1-1; 11 bases match TRBD1. The J segment lost 3 bases and the V segment lost 8 bases, leaving 8 bases of the junction unmatched. Germline V gives CDR1 MNHNY, CDR2 SVGAGI (reference sequence). This CDR3 contains 15 residues. The CDR3 DNA follows: TGTGCCAGCGACTTCCTGGGACAGGGGGACACTGAAGCTTTCTTT. Translating it yields CASDFLGQGDTEAFF.

The J gene is TRBJ2-1, the V gene TRBV19; TRBD2 might be the D (6 bases). Trimming took 6 bases from V and 0 from J, leaving 12 bases between them. Germline V gives CDR1 LNHDA, CDR2 SQIVND (reference sequence). This CDR3 comprises 15 residues. CDR3: CASSPAGNSYNEQFF. DNA of the CDR3: TGTGCCAGTAGCCCAGCGGGCAACTCCTACAATGAGCAGTTCTTC. Together with reference TRBV19 and TRBJ2-1, the CDR3 gives the full variable domain: DGGITQSPKYLFRKEGQNVTLSCEQNLNHDAMYWYRQDPGQGLRLIYYSQIVNDFQKGDIAEGYSVSREKKESFPLTVTSAQKNPTAFYLCASSPAGNSYNEQFFGPGTRLTVL.

The chain recombines TRBV29-1 with TRBJ2-2; D remains unclear. Germline V gene lookup returns CDR1 SQVTM and CDR2 ANQGSEA. V dropped 4 bases and J dropped 3 bases, with 12 bases sitting between them. The CDR3 runs to 14 residues. CDR3 amino acids: CSVGLHTHTGELFF. CDR3 nucleotides: TGCAGCGTTGGGCTCCACACGCACACCGGGGAGCTGTTTTTT.

The sample holds one count of this clone. V gene TRBV27 combines with J gene TRBJ1-2, with 10 positions matching TRBD1. CDR3 length equals 13 residues. The germline gives CDR1 MNHEY, CDR2 SMNVEV (reference sequence). The J segment lost 7 bases and the V segment lost 5 bases, leaving 4 bases of the junction unmatched. The CDR3 DNA is TGTGCCAGCAGTACCGGACAGGGGGGTGGCTACACCTTC. Its translation is CASSTGQGGGYTF.

As DNA, the CDR3 is TGTGCCAGCAGCTTAGACCCAGGGGGAGCCCAGCCCCAGCATTTT. This translates into CASSLDPGGAQPQHF. The rearrangement joins TRBV11-2 to TRBJ1-5; 7 bases are shared with TRBD1. Germline CDR1 reads SGHAT; CDR2 reads FQNNGV. The V gene end was trimmed by 0 bases and the J gene end by 7 bases; junction bases not matched to a gene: 6. CDR3 length: 15 residues.

This clone came up a few times. V usage is TRBV5-6 and J usage is TRBJ2-7; 8 bases match TRBD1. The germline V gene has CDR1 SGHDT and CDR2 YYEEEE. CDR3 size: 14 residues. Unmatched junction bases numbered 0, after V lost 0 bases and J lost 1 base. The CDR3 loop is CASSLGQGSYEQYF. The DNA of the CDR3 is TGTGCCAGCAGCTTGGGACAGGGGTCCTACGAGCAGTACTTC. Variable domain in full (rest from reference TRBV5-6 and TRBJ2-7): DAGVTQSPTHLIKTRGQQVTLRCSPKSGHDTVSWYQQALGQGPQFIFQYYEEEERQRGNFPDRFSGHQFPNYSSELNVNALLLGDSALYLCASSLGQGSYEQYFGPGTRLTVT.

The chain couples TRBV5-6 to TRBJ1-1; no reliable D call. This CDR3 has 12 residues. The V end lost 6 bases, the J end lost 0 bases, and 6 bases lay between the germline ends. The germline gives CDR1 SGHDT, CDR2 YYEEEE. The CDR3 DNA reads as TGTGCCAGCAACATTATGAACACTGAAGCTTTCTTT. Its translation is CASNIMNTEAFF.

The chain is built from TRBV6-1 and TRBJ1-1; 7 positions match TRBD1. The CDR3 contains 14 residues. The V segment lost 11 bases and the J segment 1 base; nucleotides outside the gene matches: 10. In germline, CDR1 is MNHNS, CDR2 SASEGT. Here the CDR3 reads CACHWGQPNTEAFF. For the CDR3, the DNA is TGTGCCTGCCACTGGGGACAGCCGAACACTGAAGCTTTCTTT.

V is TRBV5-1 and J is TRBJ2-1; tentative D call: TRBD1 (5 bases). Trimming removed 2 bases at V and 7 bases at J, with 16 bases between. CDR1 is SGHRS and CDR2 is YFSETQ in the germline V gene. This CDR3 spans 15 amino acids. The CDR3: CASSFPGWSGNEQFF. Here the CDR3 DNA reads TGCGCCAGCAGCTTCCCAGGGTGGAGTGGGAATGAGCAGTTCTTC.

J is TRBJ2-1 and V is TRBV9; D remains unclear. The germline V gene encodes CDR1 SGDLS and CDR2 YYNGEE. The CDR3 length is 15 residues. Trimming took off 3 bases at V and 5 bases at J, with 15 bases between the two ends. The CDR3 DNA follows: TGTGCCAGCAGCGATTCGTCCCAGAGCGACAATGAGCAGTTCTTC. Translated, it gives CASSDSSQSDNEQFF.